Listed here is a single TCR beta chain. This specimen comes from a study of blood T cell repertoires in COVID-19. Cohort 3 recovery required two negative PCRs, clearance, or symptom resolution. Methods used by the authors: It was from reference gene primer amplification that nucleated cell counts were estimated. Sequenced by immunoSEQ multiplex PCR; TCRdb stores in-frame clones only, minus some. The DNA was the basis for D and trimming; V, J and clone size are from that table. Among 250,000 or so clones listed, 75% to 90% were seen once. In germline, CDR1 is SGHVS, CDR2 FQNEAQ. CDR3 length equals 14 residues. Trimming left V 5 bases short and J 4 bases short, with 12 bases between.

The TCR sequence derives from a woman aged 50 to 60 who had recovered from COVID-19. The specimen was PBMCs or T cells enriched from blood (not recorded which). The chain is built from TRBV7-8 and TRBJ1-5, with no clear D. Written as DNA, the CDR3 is TGTGCCAGCAGCCCCCGTGGGGAGAATCAGCCCCAGCATTTT. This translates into CASSPRGENQPQHF.